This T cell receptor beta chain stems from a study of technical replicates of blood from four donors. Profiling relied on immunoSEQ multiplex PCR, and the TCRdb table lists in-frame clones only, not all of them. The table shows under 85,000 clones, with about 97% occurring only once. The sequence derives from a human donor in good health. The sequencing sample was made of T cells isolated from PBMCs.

The CDR3 DNA follows: TGTGCCAGCAGTTTGGGACAGGGGGCTACTCATTACGAGCAGTACTTC. Its protein product is CASSLGQGATHYEQYF. The chain uses TRBV6-6 and TRBJ2-7; TRBD1 matches at 12 bases. There are 16 residues in the CDR3. J gave up 4 bases and V 4 bases, and 8 bases lay outside the gene matches. Germline V gene lookup returns CDR1 MNHNY and CDR2 SVGAGI (reference sequence).